This T cell receptor beta chain came from a study of blood T cell repertoires in COVID-19. Study-wide background: The United States, Italy and Spain provided the acute and convalescent COVID-19 samples. In each case, the material was cDNA or gDNA derived from T cells, B-cell-depleted T cells, or PBMCs.

Authors' data handling: How many nucleated cells were present was estimated from reference gene primer amplification. TCRdb keeps only in-frame clones here, not all; method: immunoSEQ multiplex PCR. The DNA was the basis for D and trimming; V, J and clone size are from that table. The sample holds roughly 70,000 clones; about 87% are singletons and the top ten take around 6%. Germline lookup yields CDR1 SGHAT and CDR2 FQNNGV. CDR3 length: 14 residues. With 6 bases removed from V and 1 base from J, the gap between germline ends came to 12 bases. Sequencing was done on a sample of peripheral blood. This chain links TRBV11-2 with TRBJ1-1, with no clear D. The sequence derives from a woman in her sixties or seventies with acute or convalescent COVID-19. CDR3 in DNA: TGTGCCAGCAGAGACGACATTTCGAACACTGAAGCTTTCTTT. Translating it yields CASRDDISNTEAFF.